The T cell receptor (beta chain) under discussion was sequenced for a study of T cell repertoires in cytomegalovirus infection. Overall study context: Recently described HLA-C-restricted plus well-studied HLA-B-restricted CMV epitopes were used. Indicated by public TCR beta signatures were CMV infection and matching HLA type. Study-level results: Adding up the frequency of public TCR beta families identified people who carried CMV plus the relevant HLA.

To note about this clonotype: Its antigen remains unidentified.

Germline lookup yields CDR1 MDHEN and CDR2 SYDVKM. The CDR3 consists of 16 residues. V gave up 4 bases and J gave up 3 bases, with 18 bases separating them. TCRdb reprocessed the reads via MiXCR and lists one record per CDR3 protein. In the table there are about 770,000 distinct CDR3 sequences, 25% to 30% of which are singletons. The sequencing used cultured CD8+ T cells from PBMCs, collected from culture after CMV antigen stimulation. The TCR was taken from a human donor in good health (CMV status not recorded). Some clones in this sample may be carry-over from other donors' samples. This chain uses TRBV28 with TRBJ1-2, with a weak D call TRBD1 (6 bases). CDR3 protein: CASSSLTEDRYYGYTF. The CDR3 DNA reads as TGTGCCAGCAGTTCACTGACCGAGGACAGATACTATGGCTACACCTTC.